The next 29 T cell receptor beta chains were all read from a single sample in a study of chemoradiotherapy in HPV16-positive cancers. TCRdb's copy holds only in-frame clones and misses some; the assay was immunoSEQ multiplex PCR. The sample comprises more than 2,000 clones, approximately 90% of which are singletons, and around 6.7% rests with the top ten. Sample: tumor tissue, taken from a patient who underwent chemoradiotherapy. Receptors originate from a human donor with HPV-associated anogenital cancer.

The chain couples TRBV19 to TRBJ2-5; TRBD2 matches at 8 bases. Germline V CDR1 and CDR2: LNHDA, SQIVND (reference sequence). This CDR3 region has 16 residues. V trimming: 3 bases; J trimming: 7 bases; junction bases outside the gene matches: 13. CDR3 protein: CASSIVPGGPSGTQYF. The DNA for the CDR3 is TGTGCCAGTAGTATCGTACCGGGAGGGCCCTCGGGGACCCAGTACTTC.

The chain employs TRBV19 and TRBJ2-2, with 7 bases lining up with TRBD2. The germline V gene has CDR1 LNHDA and CDR2 SQIVND (reference sequence). Trimming at V came to 8 bases and at J to 9 bases, leaving 12 bases not matched to a gene. CDR3 length: 14 amino acids. As DNA, the CDR3 is TGTGCCAGTCGCCGGGGAGGGTTTGACCGGGAGCTGTTTTTT. Translated, it gives CASRRGGFDRELFF.

J is TRBJ2-3 and V is TRBV6-4; the match to TRBD1 covers 8 bases. There are 14 residues in the CDR3. Trimming cost V 4 bases and J 5 bases; bases outside gene matches: 5. CDR1 and CDR2 (germline): MRHNA, SNTAGT. In DNA form, the CDR3 reads TGTGCCAGCAGTGTAACAGGGGGTGGAGATACGCAGTATTTT. It specifies CASSVTGGGDTQYF.

This clone was observed once. This chain connects TRBV14 to TRBJ2-5; D might be TRBD2 (6 bases). This CDR3 is 15 amino acids long. V lost 4 bases and J lost 1, with 13 bases in between. Germline CDR1 is SGHDN and CDR2 is FVKESK. CDR3 nucleotides: TGTGCCAGCAGCCCCTGGGGAGGTTCCCAAGAGACCCAGTACTTC. Protein product: CASSPWGGSQETQYF.

The chain couples TRBV12-5 to TRBJ2-3; 11 nucleotides match TRBD2. This CDR3 is built from 16 residues. Germline-derived CDR1 and CDR2 are LGHNT and FRNRAP. Unmatched junction bases numbered 6, after V lost 7 bases and J lost 0 bases. The CDR3 sequence: CASAPRTSGSTDTQYF. For the CDR3, the DNA is TGTGCTAGTGCCCCCCGGACTAGCGGGAGCACAGATACGCAGTATTTT.

V gene TRBV14 combines with J gene TRBJ1-2, with a tentative D call TRBD1 (5 bases). Trimming left V 4 bases short and J 5 bases short, with 11 bases between. Looked up from germline, CDR1 is SGHDN and CDR2 is FVKESK. The CDR3 runs 13 residues. CDR3 loop: CASSPRVGYGYTF. In DNA form, the CDR3 reads TGTGCCAGCAGCCCCAGGGTCGGTTATGGCTACACCTTC.

The chain joins TRBV28 to TRBJ1-1; 7 positions agree with TRBD1. This CDR3 has 14 amino acids. Germline CDR1 reads MDHEN; CDR2 reads SYDVKM. V was clipped by 5 bases and J by 6 bases; unmatched bases: 9. DNA of the CDR3: TGTGCCAGCAGTCCAAGACAGGGTGGACCTGAAGCTTTCTTT. Amino acids: CASSPRQGGPEAFF.

The rearrangement uses TRBV15 and TRBJ2-7, with D possibly matching TRBD2 (7 bases). The V gene lost 2 bases and the J gene lost 5 bases, with 16 bases spanning the gap. Germline loops: CDR1 LNHNV, CDR2 YYDKDF (reference sequence). The CDR3 length is 15 residues. This CDR3 reads CATSRMGGGRDEQYF. DNA of the CDR3: TGTGCCACCAGCAGAATGGGGGGGGGCAGGGACGAGCAGTACTTC.

The chain joins TRBV27 to TRBJ2-7, with 9 bases fitting TRBD1. The CDR3 spans 16 residues. Germline V gene sequence: CDR1 MNHEY, CDR2 SMNVEV (reference sequence). With 2 bases clipped from V and 6 bases from J, the junction kept 11 bases outside the gene matches. The CDR3 loop reads CASSLSGGTGWAEQYF. DNA for the CDR3: TGTGCCAGCAGTTTAAGTGGGGGGACAGGGTGGGCCGAGCAGTACTTC.

The chain recombines TRBV7-2 with TRBJ2-1; 7 nucleotides line up with TRBD1. This CDR3 region has 15 residues. CDR1 and CDR2 (germline): SGHTA, FQGNSA. V lost 5 bases, J lost 4 bases, and 8 bases stayed unmatched. As DNA, the CDR3 is TGTGCCAGCAGCCGTAGGGACAGAGATTACAATGAGCAGTTCTTC. The encoded protein is CASSRRDRDYNEQFF.

V is TRBV19 and J is TRBJ1-4; TRBD1 aligns across 11 bases. The CDR3 is 14 residues long. The V and J ends lost 10 bases and 7 bases, in that order; junction bases with no gene match: 8. Germline assignment: CDR1 LNHDA and CDR2 SQIVND (reference sequence). CDR3 in amino acids: CATMRTGGREKLFF. CDR3 sequence (DNA): TGTGCCACCATGAGGACAGGGGGCCGTGAAAAACTGTTTTTT. Filled out from reference TRBV19 and TRBJ1-4, the complete variable domain reads DGGITQSPKYLFRKEGQNVTLSCEQNLNHDAMYWYRQDPGQGLRLIYYSQIVNDFQKGDIAEGYSVSREKKESFPLTVTSAQKNPTAFYLCATMRTGGREKLFFGSGTQLSVL.

This chain links TRBV19 with TRBJ2-5, with a tentative D call TRBD1 (5 bases). The V end lost 6 bases, the J end lost 0 bases, and 17 bases lay between the germline ends. Looked up from germline, CDR1 is LNHDA and CDR2 is SQIVND (reference sequence). CDR3 size: 16 residues. CDR3 nucleotide sequence: TGTGCCAGTAGGACCTCCCACAGGCGGTACCAAGAGACCCAGTACTTC. Its protein is CASRTSHRRYQETQYF.

The chain is built from TRBV6-6 and TRBJ1-2, with D perhaps matching TRBD1 (6 bases). V dropped 4 bases and J dropped 0 bases, with 12 bases sitting between them. This CDR3 comprises 15 residues. Germline V gene sequence: CDR1 MNHNY, CDR2 SVGAGI (reference sequence). The CDR3 nucleotides read TGTGCCAGCAGTTCTTCAGGACAGCCTAACTATGGCTACACCTTC. Its translation: CASSSSGQPNYGYTF.

Regarding this clone: Within the sample, other DNA sequences also encode this same CDR3. The CDR3 is CASSLEEGSYEQYF. The CDR3 nucleotides are TGTGCCAGCAGCTTAGAGGAGGGGTCCTACGAGCAGTACTTC. V gene TRBV7-6 combines with J gene TRBJ2-7; a possible D gene is TRBD2 (6 bases). Trimming stripped 1 base from V and 1 base from J, with 8 bases between. The CDR3 is 14 amino acids. Germline CDR1 is SGHVS and CDR2 is FNYEAQ.

The rearrangement uses TRBV7-8 and TRBJ1-5; 9 positions agree with TRBD1. The V and J ends lost 1 base and 4 bases, in that order; junction bases with no gene match: 2. The CDR3 runs 15 residues. Looked up from germline, CDR1 is SGHVS and CDR2 is FQNEAQ. The CDR3 region has the DNA TGTGCCAGCAGCTTAGGGACAGGGGAAAATCAGCCCCAGCATTTT. Protein sequence: CASSLGTGENQPQHF.

The genes are TRBV7-2 and TRBJ2-1, with D uncertain. The CDR3 loop spans 14 amino acids. The V gene lost 5 bases and the J gene lost 2 bases, with 10 bases spanning the gap. Germline values: CDR1 SGHTA, CDR2 FQGNSA. CDR3 nucleotide sequence: TGTGCCAGCAGCCCATCACCGGCCTACAATGAGCAGTTCTTC. Translation gives CASSPSPAYNEQFF.

The chain links TRBV4-3 to TRBJ2-7; D ambiguous. Germline V CDR1 and CDR2: LGHNA, YSLEER. The CDR3 runs to 15 residues. The germline V and J ends were trimmed by 1 base and 3 bases, with 13 bases remaining between them. CDR3 nucleotides: TGCGCCAGCAGCCAAGGGGTTGGCGGATACTACGAGCAGTACTTC. It yields the protein CASSQGVGGYYEQYF.

CDR3 loop: CAWSESLPIHWDQPQHF. CDR3 nucleotides: TGTGCCTGGAGTGAATCGCTCCCGATACACTGGGATCAGCCCCAGCATTTT. The chain combines TRBV30 with TRBJ1-5; D uncertain. Germline V CDR1 and CDR2: GTSNPN, SVGIG (reference sequence). The CDR3 runs to 17 residues. Trimming shortened V by 1 base and J by 5 bases, and 21 bases separated the two germline ends.

The rearrangement joins TRBV29-1 to TRBJ1-2; tentative D call: TRBD1 (5 bases). Germline assignment: CDR1 SQVTM and CDR2 ANQGSEA. The CDR3 is made up of 12 amino acids. Trimming pared 7 bases from V and 4 bases from J, leaving 13 bases between. The DNA of the CDR3 is TGCAGCGGGGACCTTGGGCCCTATGGCTACACCTTC. This codes for CSGDLGPYGYTF.

This chain connects TRBV7-8 to TRBJ2-5, with D possibly being TRBD2 (5 bases). V was pared by 2 bases and J by 5 bases, with 15 bases between. Germline lookup yields CDR1 SGHVS and CDR2 FQNEAQ. The CDR3 sequence is 15 residues long. The DNA of the CDR3 is TGTGCCAGCAGCTTATTTTCGGGAACAGTGGAGACCCAGTACTTC. Its protein product is CASSLFSGTVETQYF.

V gene TRBV7-2 combines with J gene TRBJ1-3, with 8 positions matching TRBD1. CDR3 length: 17 amino acids. The ends lost 3 bases at V and 0 bases at J; junction bases unmatched: 7. Germline values: CDR1 SGHTA, CDR2 FQGNSA. The DNA of the CDR3 is TGTGCCAGCAGCTTGCTAGGACAGGGTTTCTCTGGAAACACCATATATTTT. This encodes CASSLLGQGFSGNTIYF.

This clone has a handful of counts. The chain uses TRBV29-1 and TRBJ2-7, with TRBD2 matching over 9 bases. Germline V gene sequence: CDR1 SQVTM, CDR2 ANQGSEA. The V segment lost 7 bases and the J segment 4 bases; nucleotides outside the gene matches: 20. This CDR3 is 17 amino acids long. The CDR3 sequence: CSASIHLSGSTRYEQYF. The CDR3 coding sequence is TGCAGCGCTTCAATTCACCTTAGCGGGAGTACCCGTTACGAGCAGTACTTC.

The rearrangement joins TRBV27 to TRBJ2-2; TRBD2 is a possible D gene (6 bases). Trimming removed 0 bases from V and 5 bases from J, with 10 bases in between. Germline assignment: CDR1 MNHEY and CDR2 SMNVEV (reference sequence). This CDR3 has 15 amino acids. CDR3 in DNA: TGTGCCAGCAGTTTATCGAGCGCGGGGACCGGGGAGCTGTTTTTT. It codes for CASSLSSAGTGELFF.

This chain joins TRBV21-1 and TRBJ2-3; the listed D gene, TRBD1, was not tested against the DNA. TRBV21-1 is shown as a pseudogene. The CDR3 covers 16 residues. This CDR3 is CASSKRGGPCTDTQYF. CDR3 nucleotides: TGTGCCAGCAGCAAACGAGGGGGCCCATGCACAGATACGCAGTATTTT.

V gene TRBV7-6 combines with J gene TRBJ2-7, with TRBD2 matching over 13 bases. V gave up 5 bases and J gave up 3 bases; unmatched junction bases: 4. The V gene's germline CDR1 is SGHVS and CDR2 FNYEAQ. The CDR3 runs to 15 residues. CDR3: CASSARLAGGYEQYF. In DNA, the CDR3 is TGTGCCAGCAGCGCCCGACTAGCGGGAGGCTACGAGCAGTACTTC.

V and J are TRBV11-1 and TRBJ2-2; D is perhaps TRBD1 (6 bases). Germline V gene data show CDR1 as SGHAT and CDR2 as FQDESV (reference sequence). V lost 0 bases to trimming and J lost 5 bases, with 16 bases between them. The CDR3 contains 17 residues. The CDR3 DNA follows: TGTGCCAGCAGCTTAGCGCAGAAGCAGGGGTCGACCGGGGAGCTGTTTTTT. Its translation: CASSLAQKQGSTGELFF.

The CDR3 DNA reads TGTGCCAGCAGCAAAGACGCGGGATCTCAAGCGTTATCTAGCAATCAGCCCCAGCATTTT. It yields the protein CASSKDAGSQALSSNQPQHF. V usage is TRBV21-1 and J usage is TRBJ1-5. TRBV21-1 is a pseudogene locus. This CDR3 spans 20 amino acids.

The genes are TRBV25-1 and TRBJ2-7; D may correspond to TRBD1 or TRBD2 (5 bases each). The germline V gene encodes CDR1 MGHDK and CDR2 SYGVNS. This CDR3 has 15 amino acids. The germline V and J ends were trimmed by 3 bases and 0 bases, with 12 bases remaining between them. The CDR3 nucleotides read TGTGCCAGCAGTGATGGGAAGGGGAGCTCCTACGAGCAGTACTTC. Its translation: CASSDGKGSSYEQYF.

The chain uses TRBV6-1 and TRBJ1-1; D unresolved. The CDR3 has 15 residues. V dropped 3 bases and J dropped 3 bases, with 14 bases sitting between them. From germline, CDR1 is MNHNS and CDR2 SASEGT. The CDR3 DNA reads as TGTGCCAGCAGTGACGCCCCGGCAGGTTACACTGAAGCTTTCTTT. Protein product: CASSDAPAGYTEAFF.